Following are 16 T cell receptor beta chains from one sample sequenced in a study of T cells in Graves' hyperthyroidism and ophthalmopathy. RNA transcripts yielded amplified TCR beta CDR3 regions. First-round RT-PCR with HTBI primers amplified the TCR CDR3 region. Via MiXCR, TCRdb re-called the multiplex PCR reads, giving one row per CDR3 protein. The repertoire holds approximately 520,000 distinct CDR3 sequences, with less than 25% as singletons. The sequencing input was blood. These receptors were taken from a man between 18 and 35 years old with Graves' hyperthyroidism.

This clonotype was counted a few times. The CDR3 bases are TGTGCCAGCACCAGAATGGCGAACACCGGGGAGCTGTTTTTT. It translates to CASTRMANTGELFF. V and J are TRBV7-9 and TRBJ2-2; D gene ambiguous. Trimming removed 7 bases at V and 0 bases at J, with 9 bases between. Germline values: CDR1 SEHNR, CDR2 FQNEAQ (reference sequence). The CDR3 totals 14 residues.

V is TRBV29-1 and J is TRBJ1-2; the match to TRBD1 covers 8 bases. The length of the CDR3 is 13 residues. Per germline, CDR1 SQVTM and CDR2 ANQGSEA. V was clipped by 5 bases and J by 7 bases; unmatched bases: 9. DNA of the CDR3: TGCAGCGTTCTACTGACAGGGGCGGGTGGCTACACCTTC. Residues: CSVLLTGAGGYTF.

This clonotype was detected many times. The chain carries TRBV27 and TRBJ1-2; D is ambiguous. Trimming took 0 bases from V and 1 from J, leaving 6 bases between them. The CDR3 consists of 14 residues. Germline V gene data show CDR1 as MNHEY and CDR2 as SMNVEV (reference sequence). The CDR3 sequence: CASSLSADNYGYTF. For the CDR3, the DNA is TGTGCCAGCAGTTTATCGGCAGATAACTATGGCTACACCTTC.

V usage is TRBV5-1 and J usage is TRBJ2-6; D is perhaps TRBD2 (6 bases). This CDR3 is built from 16 residues. Germline V CDR1 and CDR2: SGHRS, YFSETQ. The V gene lost 4 bases and the J gene lost 3 bases, with 14 bases spanning the gap. The DNA for the CDR3 is TGCGCCAGCAGCCCAAGACTAGTCAGTGGGGCCAACGTCCTGACTTTC. Amino acid sequence: CASSPRLVSGANVLTF.

At least ten counts were recorded for this clonotype. The genes are TRBV2 and TRBJ2-7; TRBD2 matches 12 bases. Germline CDR1 reads SNHLY; CDR2 reads FYNNEI. The length of the CDR3 is 15 residues. J gave up 0 bases and V 6 bases, and 3 bases lay outside the gene matches. The CDR3 nucleotides are TGTGCCAGCAGAAGACTAGCGGGGGCCTCCTACGAGCAGTACTTC. Translating gives CASRRLAGASYEQYF.

This clonotype was counted ten times or more. The chain employs TRBV11-2 and TRBJ1-1, with D hard to call. The CDR3 is made up of 13 amino acids. With 4 bases removed from V and 8 bases from J, the gap between germline ends came to 14 bases. Germline CDR1 is SGHAT and CDR2 is FQNNGV. CDR3 protein: CASSSTLGLEAFF. CDR3 bases: TGTGCCAGCAGCTCCACGCTAGGGCTAGAAGCTTTCTTT.

The chain combines TRBV6-2 or TRBV6-3 with TRBJ1-1; D call uncertain. Germline V gene lookup returns CDR1 MNHEY and CDR2 SVGEGT. V lost 4 bases and J 0 bases, leaving 12 bases between the germline ends. The CDR3 runs 15 residues. Here the CDR3 reads CASSLASPMNTEAFF. CDR3 bases: TGTGCCAGCAGTTTGGCCAGCCCAATGAACACTGAAGCTTTCTTT.

This clonotype was detected a few times. Written as DNA, the CDR3 is TGTGCCAGCAGCCGGCGGGGGTCTGAAGCTTTCTTT. Its translation: CASSRRGSEAFF. The chain links TRBV3-1 to TRBJ1-1; D is perhaps TRBD1 (5 bases). The CDR3 runs to 12 residues. Trimming removed 4 bases at V and 6 bases at J, with 9 bases between. Germline CDR1 reads LGHDT; CDR2 reads YNNKEL (reference sequence). The variable domain in full, completed from reference TRBV3-1 and TRBJ1-1, reads DTAVSQTPKYLVTQMGNDKSIKCEQNLGHDTMYWYKQDSKKFLKIMFSYNNKELIINETVPNRFSPKSPDKAHLNLHINSLELGDSAVYFCASSRRGSEAFFGQGTRLTVV.

The chain couples TRBV20-1 to TRBJ2-3, with no clear D. This CDR3 spans 13 amino acids. Germline V gene data show CDR1 as DFQATT and CDR2 as SNEGSKA (reference sequence). The V end lost 2 bases, the J end lost 3 bases, and 9 bases lay between the germline ends. The CDR3 nucleotides read TGCAGTGCTAGATCTATCGGGACAGATACGCAGTATTTT. Protein sequence: CSARSIGTDTQYF.

This clonotype was observed many times. The chain recombines TRBV29-1 with TRBJ1-1; 10 nucleotides match TRBD1. The CDR3 is 12 residues long. Per the germline V gene, CDR1 is SQVTM and CDR2 is ANQGSEA. V dropped 6 bases and J dropped 8; count of bases not matched to a gene: 6. For the CDR3, the DNA is TGCAGCGTCATCGGGACAGGGGCCGAAGCTTTCTTT. Translation gives CSVIGTGAEAFF.

V usage is TRBV15 and J usage is TRBJ2-6; D is undetermined. The germline V gene has CDR1 LNHNV and CDR2 YYDKDF (reference sequence). V gave up 3 bases and J gave up 2 bases, with 11 bases separating them. The CDR3 runs to 16 residues. This chain's CDR3 is CATSSTPGTGANVLTF. DNA for the CDR3: TGTGCCACCAGCAGTACCCCGGGCACTGGGGCCAACGTCCTGACTTTC.

This chain links TRBV6-5 with TRBJ2-4; D unresolved. V was cut by 5 bases and J by 2 bases, with 10 bases left in between. The germline V gene has CDR1 MNHEY and CDR2 SVGAGI. The CDR3 has 14 residues. CDR3 in amino acids: CASSMMGTKNIQYF. The CDR3 DNA reads as TGTGCCAGCAGTATGATGGGCACCAAAAACATTCAGTACTTC.

This clonotype was seen many times. This chain joins TRBV28 and TRBJ2-6; no clear D gene. CDR3 size: 16 residues. V was pared by 2 bases and J by 0 bases, with 8 bases between. CDR1 and CDR2 (germline): MDHEN, SYDVKM. CDR3 protein: CASSLRAGSGANVLTF. CDR3 nucleotides: TGTGCCAGCAGTTTAAGGGCCGGCTCTGGGGCCAACGTCCTGACTTTC.

This clonotype was picked up many times. The V and J genes are TRBV19 and TRBJ1-5; D gene unclear. Germline assignment: CDR1 LNHDA and CDR2 SQIVND (reference sequence). CDR3 length: 15 residues. V lost 1 base, J lost 4 bases, and 11 bases lay in between. The CDR3 protein is CASSIVLQPNQPQHF. CDR3 in DNA: TGTGCCAGTAGTATAGTGTTGCAGCCGAATCAGCCCCAGCATTTT.

Comment on this clonotype: A read error is possible here, since a much larger clone lies one base away. The CDR3 spells CASSALLPGHGPGELFF. In DNA, the CDR3 is TGTGCCAGCAGTGCTCTCCTACCGGGACATGGTCCCGGGGAGCTGTTTTTT. The V gene is TRBV6-4, the J gene TRBJ2-2; TRBD1 might be the D (6 bases). Trimming stripped 4 bases from V and 6 bases from J, with 21 bases between. Looked up from germline, CDR1 is MRHNA and CDR2 is SNTAGT. This CDR3 has 17 residues.

Many counts were recorded for this clonotype. V gene TRBV4-1 combines with J gene TRBJ1-2; weak D call: TRBD1 (5 bases). The germline V gene encodes CDR1 MGHRA and CDR2 YSYEKL. The V and J ends lost 1 base and 5 bases respectively, with 8 bases between them. There are 13 residues in the CDR3. CDR3 amino acids: CASSQVGLYGYTF. In nucleotides, the CDR3 is TGCGCCAGCAGCCAAGTGGGACTGTATGGCTACACCTTC.